This TCR beta chain stems from a study of T cell responses to AZD1222 COVID-19 vaccine. Background on the study: Second-dose intervals of approximately 4 or approximately 12 weeks were pooled.

Overall study findings and caveats: Regions 160-218 and 743-854 dominated among vaccine-associated CD4 TCRs spanning spike.

Clones were sequenced by immunoSEQ multiplex PCR, and TCRdb holds only the in-frame ones, with some missing. In the table there are roughly 120,000 clones, about 92% of which are singletons. Of note for this clone: What it binds is unknown. This specimen includes other DNA sequences encoding the same CDR3.

V gave up 3 bases and J gave up 6 bases, with 6 bases separating them. Per the germline V gene, CDR1 is MNHEY and CDR2 is SVGAGI. The CDR3 has 12 residues. Sequencing used peripheral blood, obtained on day 0 of AZD1222 vaccination. The chain recombines TRBV6-5 with TRBJ2-1; weak D call: TRBD2 (5 bases). The sequence was obtained from an adult in good health. The CDR3: CASSYGGNEQFF. The CDR3 bases are TGTGCCAGCAGTTATGGAGGCAATGAGCAGTTCTTC.